A selection of T cell receptor beta chains follows, all from one sample in a study of T cell responses to AZD1222 COVID-19 vaccine. TCRdb's table, derived via immunoSEQ multiplex PCR, lists solely in-frame clones and lacks some. The sample lists around 140,000 clones, roughly 85% occurring once. The sample consisted of peripheral blood, taken 28 days after the second dose of the MenACWY control vaccine. These receptors were obtained from an adult who received the MenACWY meningococcal vaccine as a control. CDR3s include the opening cysteine and the closing phenylalanine or tryptophan. Each record gives: V gene, clone size, D gene, J gene, CDR3 protein, CDR3 DNA. A D gene is named only where the DNA matches it firmly. Where a row states a size, it is once, few, many or the class of an expanded clone; other rows omit it.

TRBV11-3	NA	NA	TRBJ1-3	CASSTGSGNTIYF	TGTGCCAGCAGTACAGGGTCTGGAAACACCATATATTTT
TRBV3-1/TRBV3-2	NA	NA	TRBJ1-2	CASSRLGAGGRPNYGYTF	TGTGCCAGCAGCCGCCTAGGGGCCGGAGGACGCCCCAACTATGGCTACACCTTC
TRBV28	NA	NA	TRBJ2-1	CASSFWSYNEQFF	TGTGCCAGCAGTTTCTGGTCTTACAATGAGCAGTTCTTC
TRBV18	NA	TRBD2	TRBJ2-3	CASSPPEGLAGTDTQYF	TGTGCCAGCTCACCACCCGAAGGACTAGCAGGCACAGATACGCAGTATTTT
TRBV28	NA	NA	TRBJ2-1	CASSSLRYRYNEQFF	TGTGCCAGCAGTTCCCTAAGGTATAGATACAATGAGCAGTTCTTC
TRBV30	few	TRBD1	TRBJ2-2	CAWEGQGGAGELFF	TGTGCCTGGGAAGGACAGGGAGGCGCCGGGGAGCTGTTTTTT
TRBV4-1	NA	NA	TRBJ2-5	CASSQEDSLGTQYF	TGCGCCAGCAGCCAAGAAGACTCCCTGGGGACCCAGTACTTC
TRBV7-6	NA	TRBD1	TRBJ2-2	CASSLRDRAEGRNTGELFF	TGTGCCAGCAGCTTACGGGACAGGGCGGAGGGTAGGAACACCGGGGAGCTGTTTTTT
TRBV5-4	NA	NA	TRBJ2-1	CASSLGGSRDEQFF	TGTGCCAGCAGCTTGGGTGGCTCCCGAGATGAGCAGTTCTTC
TRBV11-3	NA	NA	TRBJ2-2	CASSFRLGVGELFF	TGTGCCAGCAGCTTCCGACTAGGAGTCGGGGAGCTGTTTTTT
TRBV4-1	once	NA	TRBJ1-1	CASSLRVNTEAFF	TGCGCCAGCAGCCTCCGGGTGAACACTGAAGCTTTCTTT
TRBV19	once	NA	TRBJ1-6	CASSFRNSPLHF	TGTGCCAGTAGTTTCAGGAATTCACCCCTCCACTTT
TRBV20-1	NA	NA	TRBJ1-1	CSAQSRVEAFF	TGCAGTGCCCAATCAAGGGTAGAAGCTTTCTTT
TRBV2	NA	NA	TRBJ1-2	CASKDYGYTF	TGTGCCAGCAAAGACTATGGCTACACCTTC
TRBV6-9	NA	NA	TRBJ2-7	CASSYMADRYF	TGTGCCAGCAGTTATATGGCCGACCGGTACTTC
TRBV19	NA	NA	TRBJ2-5	CASSRVGLGETQYF	TGTGCCAGTAGTAGGGTGGGATTGGGCGAGACCCAGTACTTC
TRBV30	NA	TRBD1	TRBJ1-3	CAWSVEGQGANTIYF	TGTGCCTGGAGTGTAGAGGGACAGGGGGCGAACACCATATATTTT
TRBV9	NA	TRBD2	TRBJ2-3	CASSGLAGVTDTQYF	TGTGCCAGCAGCGGACTAGCGGGCGTGACAGATACGCAGTATTTT
TRBV3-1/TRBV3-2	NA	NA	TRBJ1-4	CASSQDLGSEKLFF	TGTGCCAGCAGCCAAGATTTAGGGTCTGAAAAACTGTTTTTT
TRBV7-8	NA	NA	TRBJ1-1	CASSFSGSANTEAFF	TGTGCCAGCAGCTTTTCAGGGTCCGCGAACACTGAAGCTTTCTTT
TRBV5-1	NA	NA	TRBJ2-7	CASSLTRGFYEQYF	TGCGCCAGCAGCTTGACCAGGGGTTTCTACGAGCAGTACTTC
TRBV13	once	NA	TRBJ2-6	CASSSQPGDNVLTF	TGTGCCAGCAGCTCCCAGCCTGGCGACAACGTCCTGACTTTC
TRBV19	NA	NA	TRBJ1-5	CASSLPWVTSNQPQHF	TGTGCCAGTAGCCTCCCTTGGGTAACGAGCAATCAGCCCCAGCATTTT
TRBV11-2	NA	TRBD1	TRBJ1-2	CASSFWSEGTAYGYTF	TGTGCCAGCAGCTTTTGGAGTGAAGGGACAGCCTATGGCTACACCTTC
TRBV7-8	NA	NA	TRBJ2-2	CASSLLGGATGELFF	TGTGCCAGCAGTCTACTGGGAGGAGCCACCGGGGAGCTGTTTTTT
TRBV13	NA	TRBD1	TRBJ2-1	CASSPGTGIYNEQFF	TGTGCCAGCAGCCCCGGGACAGGGATTTACAATGAGCAGTTCTTC
TRBV29-1	once	TRBD1	TRBJ1-2	CSVSKGTGSRYGYTF	TGCAGCGTTTCGAAGGGGACAGGAAGTCGCTATGGCTACACCTTC
TRBV25-1	NA	TRBD1	TRBJ1-4	CASRGQGATNEKLFF	TGTGCCAGCAGGGGACAGGGGGCGACTAATGAAAAACTGTTTTTT
TRBV2	NA	NA	TRBJ1-1	CASLQGIGTEAFF	TGTGCCAGCCTACAGGGAATCGGCACTGAAGCTTTCTTT